This T cell receptor (beta chain) was found in a study of T cells in Graves' hyperthyroidism and ophthalmopathy. Authors of the study amplified TCR beta CDR3 regions from RNA transcripts. The study used the HTBI primer set for a first-round RT-PCR of the TCR CDR3. TCRdb re-analysed the multiplex PCR reads in MiXCR, keeping a single row per CDR3 protein. The sample contains about 570,000 distinct CDR3 sequences, roughly 46% of which appear only once. Each diagnosis drew on symptoms, thyroxine, TRAb, thyroid ultrasound and orbital computed tomography findings. Concerning this clonotype itself: A much larger clone sits a single nucleotide away, making a read error possible.

The CDR3 runs 13 residues. Looked up from germline, CDR1 is GTSNPN and CDR2 is SVGIG (reference sequence). Trimming stripped 5 bases from V and 4 bases from J, with 14 bases between. This receptor was obtained from an adult woman with Graves' disease, either hyperthyroidism or ophthalmopathy (not recorded which). The chain has TRBV30 and TRBJ1-2, with D possibly matching TRBD1 (5 bases). Sequences were obtained from peripheral blood or thyroid tissue (not recorded which). As DNA, the CDR3 is TGTGCCTGGTGCCCGACAGTTGGCTATGGCTACACCTTC. This codes for CAWCPTVGYGYTF.